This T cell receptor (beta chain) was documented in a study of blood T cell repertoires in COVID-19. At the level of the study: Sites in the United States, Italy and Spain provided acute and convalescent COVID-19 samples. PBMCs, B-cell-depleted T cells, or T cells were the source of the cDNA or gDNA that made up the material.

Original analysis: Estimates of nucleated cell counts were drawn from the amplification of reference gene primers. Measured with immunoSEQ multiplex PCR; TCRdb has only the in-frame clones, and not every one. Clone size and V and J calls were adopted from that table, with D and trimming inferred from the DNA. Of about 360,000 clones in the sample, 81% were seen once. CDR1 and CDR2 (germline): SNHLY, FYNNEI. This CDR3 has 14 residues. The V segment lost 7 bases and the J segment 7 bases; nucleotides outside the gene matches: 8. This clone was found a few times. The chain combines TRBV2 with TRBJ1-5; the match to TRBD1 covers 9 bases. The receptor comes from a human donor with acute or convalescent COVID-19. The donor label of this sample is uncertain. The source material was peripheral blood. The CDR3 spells CASTRDRVYQPQHF. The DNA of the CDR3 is TGTGCCAGCACCCGGGACAGGGTGTACCAGCCCCAGCATTTT. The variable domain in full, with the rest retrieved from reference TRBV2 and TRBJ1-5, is EPEVTQTPSHQVTQMGQEVILRCVPISNHLYFYWYRQILGQKVEFLVSFYNNEISEKSEIFDDQFSVERPDGSNFTLKIRSTKLEDSAMYFCASTRDRVYQPQHFGDGTRLSIL.